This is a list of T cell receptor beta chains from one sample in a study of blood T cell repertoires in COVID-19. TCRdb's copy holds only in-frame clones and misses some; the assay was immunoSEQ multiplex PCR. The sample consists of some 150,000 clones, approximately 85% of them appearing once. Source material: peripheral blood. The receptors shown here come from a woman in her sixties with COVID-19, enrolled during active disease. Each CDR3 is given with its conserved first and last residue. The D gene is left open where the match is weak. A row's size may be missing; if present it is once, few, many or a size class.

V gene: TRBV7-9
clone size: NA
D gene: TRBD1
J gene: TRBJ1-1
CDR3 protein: CASSLTGAVGTEAFF
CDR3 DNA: TGTGCCAGCAGCTTAACAGGGGCCGTAGGCACTGAAGCTTTCTTT

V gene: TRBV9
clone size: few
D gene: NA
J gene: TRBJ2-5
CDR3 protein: CASSSPLGGVIQETQYF
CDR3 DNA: TGTGCCAGCAGCTCGCCTTTAGGGGGGGTGATCCAAGAGACCCAGTACTTC

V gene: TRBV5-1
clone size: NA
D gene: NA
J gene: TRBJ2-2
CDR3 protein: CASSLDGMDGELFF
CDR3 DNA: TGCGCCAGCAGCTTGGACGGGATGGACGGGGAGCTGTTTTTT

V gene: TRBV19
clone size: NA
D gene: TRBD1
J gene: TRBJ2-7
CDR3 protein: CASSQATGSGEQYF
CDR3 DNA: TGTGCCAGTAGCCAGGCGACAGGGTCGGGCGAGCAGTACTTC

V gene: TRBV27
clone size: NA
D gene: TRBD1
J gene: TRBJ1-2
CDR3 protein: CASSVNRGGNYGYTF
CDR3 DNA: TGTGCCAGCAGTGTCAACAGGGGAGGTAACTATGGCTACACCTTC

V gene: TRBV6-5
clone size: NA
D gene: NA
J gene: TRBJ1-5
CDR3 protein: CASNPGRGSNQPQHF
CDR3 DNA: TGTGCCAGCAATCCAGGGAGGGGAAGCAATCAGCCCCAGCATTTT

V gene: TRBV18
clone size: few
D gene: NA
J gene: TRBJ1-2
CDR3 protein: CASSPEVTSHYGYTF
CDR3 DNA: TGTGCCAGCTCACCAGAAGTTACATCCCACTATGGCTACACCTTC

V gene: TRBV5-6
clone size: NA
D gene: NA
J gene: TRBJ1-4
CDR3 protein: CASSHRDGGTLGEKLFF
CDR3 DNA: TGTGCCAGCAGCCACCGGGACGGAGGGACGCTAGGCGAAAAACTGTTTTTT

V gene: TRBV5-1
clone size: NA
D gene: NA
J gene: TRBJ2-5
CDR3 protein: CASSLIRVEETQYF
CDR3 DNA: TGCGCCAGCAGCTTAATCAGGGTCGAGGAGACCCAGTACTTC

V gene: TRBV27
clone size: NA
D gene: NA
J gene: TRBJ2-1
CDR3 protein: CASKPDNEQFF
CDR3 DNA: TGTGCCAGCAAACCGGACAATGAGCAGTTCTTC

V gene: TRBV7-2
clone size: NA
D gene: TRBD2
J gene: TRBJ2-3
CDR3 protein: CASSFAGTSGVFTDTQYF
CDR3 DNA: TGTGCCAGCAGCTTCGCCGGGACTAGCGGGGTCTTCACAGATACGCAGTATTTT

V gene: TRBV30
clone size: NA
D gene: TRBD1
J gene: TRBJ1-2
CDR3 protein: CAWREWTGTGVLNYGYTF
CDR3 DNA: TGTGCCTGGAGGGAATGGACCGGGACAGGGGTCCTTAACTATGGCTACACCTTC

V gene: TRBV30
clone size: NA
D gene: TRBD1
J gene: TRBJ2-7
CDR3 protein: CAWSASRTGVKSEQYF
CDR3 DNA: TGTGCCTGGAGTGCCTCCCGGACAGGGGTTAAGAGCGAGCAGTACTTC

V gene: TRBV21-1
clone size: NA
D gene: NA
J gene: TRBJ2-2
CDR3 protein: CASSKASGDGELFF
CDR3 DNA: TGTGCCAGCAGCAAAGCTAGCGGGGACGGGGAGCTGTTTTTT

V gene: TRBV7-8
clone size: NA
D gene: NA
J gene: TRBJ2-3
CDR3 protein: CASSLQRASTDTQYF
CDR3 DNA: TGTGCCAGCAGCTTACAGCGGGCTAGCACAGATACGCAGTATTTT

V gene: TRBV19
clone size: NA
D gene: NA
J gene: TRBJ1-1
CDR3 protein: CASSISGRRTEAFF
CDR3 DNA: TGTGCCAGTAGTATAAGTGGCAGGAGGACTGAAGCTTTCTTT

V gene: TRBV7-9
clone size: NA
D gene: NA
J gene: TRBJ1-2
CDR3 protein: CASSTRRNTGRDNYGYTF
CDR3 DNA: TGTGCCAGCAGCACGCGCAGAAATACAGGGCGAGACAACTATGGCTACACCTTC

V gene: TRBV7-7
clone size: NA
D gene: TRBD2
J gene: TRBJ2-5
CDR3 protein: CASSSGTSGGAIEETQYF
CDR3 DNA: TGTGCTAGCAGCTCCGGGACTAGCGGGGGGGCGATCGAAGAGACCCAGTACTTC

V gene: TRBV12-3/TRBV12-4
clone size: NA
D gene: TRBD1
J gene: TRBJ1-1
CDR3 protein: CASSLSGGTEAFF
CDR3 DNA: TGTGCCAGCAGTTTATCAGGGGGCACTGAAGCTTTCTTT

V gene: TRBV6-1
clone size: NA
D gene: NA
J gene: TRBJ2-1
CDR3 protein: CASSEAGRSGYNEQFF
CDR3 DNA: TGTGCCAGCAGTGAAGCAGGGAGATCTGGGTACAATGAGCAGTTCTTC

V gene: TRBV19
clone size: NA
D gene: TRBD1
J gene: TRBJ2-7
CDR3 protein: CASSTGTGGYEQYF
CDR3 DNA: TGTGCCAGTAGTACCGGGACAGGGGGTTACGAGCAGTACTTC

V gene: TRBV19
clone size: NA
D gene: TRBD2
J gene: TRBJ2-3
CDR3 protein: CASSIQAGTGADTQYF
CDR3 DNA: TGTGCCAGTAGTATCCAAGCGGGGACCGGAGCAGATACGCAGTATTTT

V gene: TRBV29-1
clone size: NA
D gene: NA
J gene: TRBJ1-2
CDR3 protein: CSLWEGDGYTF
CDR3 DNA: TGCAGCCTATGGGAAGGGGATGGCTACACCTTC

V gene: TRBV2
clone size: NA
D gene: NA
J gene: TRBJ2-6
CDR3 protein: CASIPTAGVGANVLTF
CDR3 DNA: TGTGCCAGCATCCCGACAGCAGGGGTGGGGGCCAACGTCCTGACTTTC

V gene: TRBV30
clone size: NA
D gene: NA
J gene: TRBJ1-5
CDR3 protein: CAFTWGSLSSNQPQHF
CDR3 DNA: TGTGCCTTCACCTGGGGCAGCTTAAGTAGCAATCAGCCCCAGCATTTT

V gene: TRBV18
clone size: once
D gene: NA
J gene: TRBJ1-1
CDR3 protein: CASSPSGAHTEAFF
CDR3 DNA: TGTGCCAGCTCACCCTCAGGGGCGCACACTGAAGCTTTCTTT

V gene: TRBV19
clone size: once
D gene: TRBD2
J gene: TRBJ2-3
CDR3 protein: CASKSGGATDTQYF
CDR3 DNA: TGTGCCAGTAAGAGCGGGGGGGCCACAGATACGCAGTATTTT

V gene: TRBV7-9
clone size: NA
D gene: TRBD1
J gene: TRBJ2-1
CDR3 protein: CASSSPWTGSSYNEQFF
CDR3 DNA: TGTGCCAGCAGCTCCCCCTGGACAGGGAGCTCCTACAATGAGCAGTTCTTC

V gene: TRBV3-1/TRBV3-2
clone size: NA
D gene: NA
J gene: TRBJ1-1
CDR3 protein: CASSHRQMNTEAFF
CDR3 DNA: TGTGCCAGCAGCCACCGACAGATGAACACTGAAGCTTTCTTT

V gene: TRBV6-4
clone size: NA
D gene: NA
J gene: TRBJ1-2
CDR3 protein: CASSVDADRQNGYTF
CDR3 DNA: TGTGCCAGCAGTGTCGATGCCGACAGGCAAAATGGCTACACCTTC

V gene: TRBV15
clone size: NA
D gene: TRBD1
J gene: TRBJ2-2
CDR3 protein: CATSRNSQGGTGELFF
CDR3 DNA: TGTGCCACCAGCAGAAATTCACAGGGGGGCACCGGGGAGCTGTTTTTT

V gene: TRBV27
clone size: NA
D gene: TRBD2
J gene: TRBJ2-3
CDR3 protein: CASSPNPTSGGADTQYF
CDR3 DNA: TGTGCCAGCAGTCCGAACCCAACTAGCGGGGGGGCAGATACGCAGTATTTT

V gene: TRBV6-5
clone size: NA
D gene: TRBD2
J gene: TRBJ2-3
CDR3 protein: CASSSSSGGPGDTQYF
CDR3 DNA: TGTGCCAGCAGTTCTTCTAGCGGGGGGCCGGGAGATACGCAGTATTTT

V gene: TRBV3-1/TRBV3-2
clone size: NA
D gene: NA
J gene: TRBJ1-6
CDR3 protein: CASSQEGGAGNSPLHF
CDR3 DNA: TGTGCCAGCAGCCAAGAAGGAGGGGCAGGCAATTCACCCCTCCACTTT

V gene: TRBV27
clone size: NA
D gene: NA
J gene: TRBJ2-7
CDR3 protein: CASSLSSYYEQYF
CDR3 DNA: TGTGCCAGCAGTTTATCCTCTTACTACGAGCAGTACTTC

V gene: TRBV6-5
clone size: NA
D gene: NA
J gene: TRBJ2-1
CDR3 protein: CASSYSRNEQFF
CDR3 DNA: TGTGCCAGCAGTTACTCACGGAATGAGCAGTTCTTC

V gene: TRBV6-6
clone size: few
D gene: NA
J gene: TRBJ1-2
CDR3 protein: CASSLAGYGYTF
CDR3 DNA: TGTGCCAGCAGTCTGGCAGGGTATGGCTACACCTTC

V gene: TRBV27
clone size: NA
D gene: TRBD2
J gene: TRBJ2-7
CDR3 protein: CASSLTSGYEQYF
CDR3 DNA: TGTGCCAGCAGCTTGACTAGCGGTTACGAGCAGTACTTC

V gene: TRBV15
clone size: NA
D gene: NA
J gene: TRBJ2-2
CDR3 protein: CATRRYTGELFF
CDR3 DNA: TGTGCCACCAGGCGGTACACCGGGGAGCTGTTTTTT

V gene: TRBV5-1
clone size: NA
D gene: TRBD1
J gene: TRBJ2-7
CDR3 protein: CASSSYPGQGYEQYF
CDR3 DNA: TGCGCCAGCAGCTCGTACCCGGGACAGGGGTACGAGCAGTACTTC